A single T cell receptor (beta chain) is shown here with its context. Its antigen is as yet unknown. Some clones are missing from TCRdb's copy, which holds only in-frame ones; the method was immunoSEQ multiplex PCR. The sample lists 300,000 or so clones; around 90% were seen once. The study drew the donors from its approximately 110-subject validation cohort, separate from the roughly 670-subject first cohort. The sample is drawn from a study of cytomegalovirus exposure and HLA in healthy donors. Regarding the study as a whole: In vitro testing confirmed three CMV-associated chains as specific for CMV antigens. TCR sequences were mostly rare, though some public TCRs occurred in many donors. Reported results showed that the classifier diagnosed cytomegalovirus status with high specificity and sensitivity.

Germline V lookup: CDR1 LNHDA, CDR2 SQIVND (reference sequence). This CDR3 is built from 15 residues. V gave up 2 bases and J gave up 5 bases, with 13 bases separating them. This TCR came from a man aged 30 to 39 in good health and CMV-seronegative. The chain is built from TRBV19 and TRBJ2-1; D uncertain. Input material: PBMCs. For the CDR3, the DNA is TGTGCCAGTAGTATATCAGGTCGAGAAAACAATGAGCAGTTCTTC. Protein: CASSISGRENNEQFF. Looking up the rest from reference TRBV19 and TRBJ2-1 gives the full variable domain: DGGITQSPKYLFRKEGQNVTLSCEQNLNHDAMYWYRQDPGQGLRLIYYSQIVNDFQKGDIAEGYSVSREKKESFPLTVTSAQKNPTAFYLCASSISGRENNEQFFGPGTRLTVL.